This TCR beta chain was sequenced during a study of T cell changes during pregnancy in multiple sclerosis. Germline loops: CDR1 SGHVS, CDR2 FQNEAQ. Trimming removed 1 base at V and 1 base at J, with 8 bases between. This CDR3 is 14 amino acids long. Assay: immunoSEQ multiplex PCR; the TCRdb copy retains only in-frame clones and omits some. Here the sample spans under 90,000 clones, 92% being singletons. The receptor was derived from a female donor in good health, enrolled as a control in a pregnancy study. Sequencing used peripheral blood, obtained in the second trimester of pregnancy. This chain connects TRBV7-8 to TRBJ2-7; no clear D. The CDR3: CASSLERGSYEQYF. CDR3 coding DNA: TGTGCCAGCAGCTTAGAGCGAGGATCCTACGAGCAGTACTTC.